This T cell receptor beta chain was recovered during a study of blood T cell repertoires in COVID-19. Study background: Some COVID-19 samples were acute and others convalescent; all came from the United States, Italy and Spain. Sample material is recorded as cDNA or gDNA derived from T cells, B-cell-depleted T cells, or PBMCs.

The CDR3 spans 16 residues. The germline V gene has CDR1 LGHDT and CDR2 YNNKEL (reference sequence). The trim removed 3 bases at V and 4 bases at J, leaving 4 bases unmatched. Per the original methods: Scientists estimated how many nucleated cells there were by amplifying reference gene primers. Here immunoSEQ multiplex PCR was the method, and the copy in TCRdb shows in-frame clones only, minus some. V, J and clone size reflect that table, while D and trimming were determined from the DNA. The sample includes 95,000 to 120,000 clones, more than 65% seen only once; the top ten take less than 2%. The sequence was collected from a man aged 45-65 years with acute or convalescent COVID-19. Sequencing was carried out using peripheral blood. V usage is TRBV3-1 (or the pseudogene TRBV3-2) and J usage is TRBJ2-2, with 11 bases aligning to TRBD1. The CDR3 DNA sequence: TGTGCCAGCAGCCAGCGGGACAGGGGGACCACCGGGGAGCTGTTTTTT. The encoded protein is CASSQRDRGTTGELFF.